One TCR beta chain is described in this entry. This entry is derived from a study of T cell responses to AZD1222 COVID-19 vaccine. The data were produced by immunoSEQ multiplex PCR, yet TCRdb's version contains in-frame clones alone and is incomplete. The sample consists of under 200,000 clones, 85% to 90% of them appearing once. V was cut by 7 bases and J by 0 bases, with 10 bases left in between. The CDR3 covers 14 residues. The V gene's germline CDR1 is GTSNPN and CDR2 SVGIG (reference sequence). Samples with a second dose at about 4 or about 12 weeks were pooled together. The sequences come from peripheral blood, collected 28 days after the second AZD1222 dose. The chain links TRBV30 to TRBJ1-6; D remains unclear. The sequence was obtained from an adult who received the AZD1222 COVID-19 vaccine. In DNA form, the CDR3 reads TGTGCCTCGGACGGGAGCTCCTATAATTCACCCCTCCACTTT. Its translation: CASDGSSYNSPLHF. The full variable domain, with the rest looked up from reference TRBV30 and TRBJ1-6, is SQTIHQWPATLVQPVGSPLSLECTVEGTSNPNLYWYRQAAGRGLQLLFYSVGIGQISSEVPQNLSASRPQDRQFILSSKKLLLSDSGFYLCASDGSSYNSPLHFGNGTRLTVT.